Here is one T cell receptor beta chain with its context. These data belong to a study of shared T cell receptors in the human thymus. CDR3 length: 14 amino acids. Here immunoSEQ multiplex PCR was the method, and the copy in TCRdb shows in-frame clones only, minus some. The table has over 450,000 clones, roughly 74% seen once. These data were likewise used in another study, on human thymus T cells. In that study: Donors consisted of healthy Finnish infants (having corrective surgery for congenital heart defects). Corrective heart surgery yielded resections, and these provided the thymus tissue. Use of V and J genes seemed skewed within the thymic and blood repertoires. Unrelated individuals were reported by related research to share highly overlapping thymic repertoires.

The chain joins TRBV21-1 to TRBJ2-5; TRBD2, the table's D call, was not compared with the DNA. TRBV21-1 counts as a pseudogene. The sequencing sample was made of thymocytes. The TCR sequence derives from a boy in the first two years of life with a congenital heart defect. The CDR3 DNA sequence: TGTGCCAGCAGCAAAAGGGAGGGGGACGAGACCCAGTACTTC. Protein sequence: CASSKREGDETQYF.